Below, 5 T cell receptor beta chains from the same sample are listed, as sequenced in a study of vaccination and CD4 T cells after COVID-19. An Oncomine TCR Beta short-read assay was used to sequence the DNA from cultured CD4+ T cells. One entry per CDR3 protein, called by TCRdb with MiXCR from the PCR reads. The table shows thousands of distinct CDR3 sequences, with approximately 55% occurring only once. Treatment specified: approximately nine-day PBMC culture with coronavirus spike peptide pools or control peptides (ViraFEST assay). Antigen specificity for these receptors is unknown. What was sequenced was CD4+ T cells from blood, cultured in vitro. The origin of the receptors is a human donor who had recovered from COVID-19.

This clonotype was counted a few times. The chain joins TRBV7-9 to TRBJ1-1, with D uncertain. Per the germline V gene, CDR1 is SEHNR and CDR2 is FQNEAQ (reference sequence). V gave up 5 bases and J gave up 4 bases, with 11 bases separating them. This CDR3 has 13 residues. The CDR3: CASSSKDGTEAFF. The CDR3 coding sequence is TGTGCCAGCAGCAGTAAAGATGGCACTGAAGCTTTCTTT.

J is TRBJ1-6 and V is TRBV27, with unresolved D. Germline values: CDR1 MNHEY, CDR2 SMNVEV (reference sequence). Trimming pared 4 bases from V and 8 bases from J, leaving 21 bases between. The CDR3 runs to 17 residues. CDR3 bases: TGTGCCAGCAGTTCCTACTTGCGGGCGGGTAGAGATTCACCCCTCCACTTT. This sequence encodes CASSSYLRAGRDSPLHF.

The chain employs TRBV7-9 and TRBJ2-2; TRBD2 matches 7 bases. The V gene's germline CDR1 is SEHNR and CDR2 FQNEAQ (reference sequence). This CDR3 region has 16 residues. The V gene end was trimmed by 3 bases and the J gene end by 2 bases; junction bases not matched to a gene: 6. This CDR3 is CASSFLSSGNTGELFF. DNA for the CDR3: TGTGCCAGCAGCTTCCTATCTAGCGGAAACACCGGGGAGCTGTTTTTT. Looking up the rest from reference TRBV7-9 and TRBJ2-2 gives the full variable domain: DTGVSQNPRHKITKRGQNVTFRCDPISEHNRLYWYRQTLGQGPEFLTYFQNEAQLEKSRLLSDRFSAERPKGSFSTLEIQRTEQGDSAMYLCASSFLSSGNTGELFFGEGSRLTVL.

The chain combines TRBV6-4 with TRBJ2-1; D possibly uses TRBD1 or TRBD2 (5 bases each). Trimming shortened V by 6 bases and J by 7 bases, and 16 bases separated the two germline ends. CDR1 and CDR2 (germline): MRHNA, SNTAGT. The CDR3 extends over 14 amino acids. CDR3 protein: CASSWGPSRNEQFF. CDR3 nucleotides: TGTGCCAGCAGCTGGGGACCGTCAAGGAATGAGCAGTTCTTC.

V gene TRBV6-4 combines with J gene TRBJ1-6; 9 bases fit TRBD1. The CDR3 runs 15 residues. The V gene end was trimmed by 3 bases and the J gene end by 7 bases; junction bases not matched to a gene: 4. Per the germline V gene, CDR1 is MRHNA and CDR2 is SNTAGT. In DNA form, the CDR3 reads TGTGCCAGCAGTGAACAGGGGGCGGCCAATTCACCCCTCCACTTT. This translates into CASSEQGAANSPLHF.